These 11 T cell receptor beta chains were sequenced from one sample in a study of human T cells and chemical hapten exposure. Time point given: patch test 1, 2 weeks after DPC sensitization. As to treatment: therapeutic diphenylcyclopropenone sensitization with weekly scalp DPC. MiXCR was run by TCRdb on the RACE reads, yielding one entry per CDR3 protein. This table holds around 160,000 distinct CDR3 sequences, roughly 14% found once. The sample in question was whole blood, obtained in connection with sensitization to the hapten diphenylcyclopropenone (DPC). Receptors were obtained from a woman aged 30 to 39 with alopecia areata. Some clones in this sample may be carry-over from other donors' samples.

This clonotype has ten or more counts. The chain employs TRBV7-2 and TRBJ1-1; weak D call: TRBD1 (5 bases). The germline V gene encodes CDR1 SGHTA and CDR2 FQGNSA. V lost 1 base to trimming and J lost 0 bases, with 9 bases between them. The CDR3 loop spans 15 amino acids. The DNA of the CDR3 is TGTGCCAGCAGCTTAGGACGGACATTGAACACTGAAGCTTTCTTT. This encodes CASSLGRTLNTEAFF.

The chain combines TRBV9 with TRBJ1-2; TRBD1 matches 7 bases. The CDR3 is 14 residues long. V gave up 4 bases and J gave up 5 bases; unmatched junction bases: 8. Germline V lookup: CDR1 SGDLS, CDR2 YYNGEE. Here the CDR3 reads CASSPQGQAYGYTF. The CDR3 nucleotides read TGTGCCAGCAGCCCCCAAGGACAGGCATATGGCTACACCTTC.

The V gene is TRBV3-1, the J gene TRBJ2-1; D is perhaps TRBD1 or TRBD2 (5 bases each). The germline V gene encodes CDR1 LGHDT and CDR2 YNNKEL (reference sequence). The CDR3 is 16 residues long. V was pared by 0 bases and J by 7 bases, with 16 bases between. CDR3 sequence (DNA): TGTGCCAGCAGCCAAGACCCCCGGGACCCAGAAAATGAGCAGTTCTTC. Its translation: CASSQDPRDPENEQFF.

The CDR3, as DNA: TGCAGTGCTAGTTGGAGTTTGAACACTGAAGCTTTCTTT. It yields the protein CSASWSLNTEAFF. This sequence joins TRBV20-1 and TRBJ1-1; D remains ambiguous. Trimming pared 3 bases from V and 0 bases from J, leaving 8 bases between. In germline, CDR1 is DFQATT, CDR2 SNEGSKA (reference sequence). The CDR3 sequence is 13 residues long.

Worth noting for this clonotype: One end of the junction does not line up with germline, which may come from a read error. This sequence joins TRBV7-9 and TRBJ1-5, with D possibly matching TRBD1 (5 bases). The CDR3 sequence is 13 residues long. Germline V gene data show CDR1 as SEHNR and CDR2 as FQNEAQ (reference sequence). In DNA form, the CDR3 reads TGTGACAGCAGCACACAGGGCAATCAGCCCCAGCATTTT. The encoded protein is CDSSTQGNQPQHF.

The sample holds a few counts of this clonotype. The chain couples TRBV28 to TRBJ1-2; a possible D gene is TRBD1 (6 bases). V dropped 6 bases and J dropped 5 bases, with 13 bases sitting between them. CDR3 length equals 13 residues. Germline CDR1 reads MDHEN; CDR2 reads SYDVKM. CDR3 loop: CASSQRGGYGYTF. CDR3 coding DNA: TGTGCCAGCAGCCAGAGGGGGGGGTATGGCTACACCTTC.

This clonotype has ten or more counts. The rearrangement uses TRBV7-8 and TRBJ2-3; a possible D gene is TRBD2 (5 bases). V lost 0 bases and J 0 bases, leaving 7 bases between the germline ends. CDR3 length: 15 residues. CDR1 is SGHVS, CDR2 FQNEAQ, per germline. The chain's CDR3 is CASSLASGSTDTQYF. CDR3 DNA sequence: TGTGCCAGCAGCTTAGCCAGCGGTAGCACAGATACGCAGTATTTT. Full variable domain (remainder filled in from reference TRBV7-8 and TRBJ2-3): GAGVSQSPRYKVAKRGQDVALRCDPISGHVSLFWYQQALGQGPEFLTYFQNEAQLDKSGLPSDRFFAERPEGSVSTLKIQRTQQEDSAVYLCASSLASGSTDTQYFGPGTRLTVL.

This clonotype came up a few times. The chain joins TRBV29-1 to TRBJ2-4; D unresolved. V dropped 2 bases and J dropped 0 bases, with 5 bases sitting between them. There are 13 residues in the CDR3. Per the germline V gene, CDR1 is SQVTM and CDR2 is ANQGSEA. The CDR3 is CSVEHPAKNIQYF. The CDR3 DNA reads TGCAGCGTTGAACACCCAGCCAAAAACATTCAGTACTTC.

The chain is built from TRBV7-2 and TRBJ2-1; D unresolved. The CDR3 is 13 residues long. CDR1 and CDR2 (germline): SGHTA, FQGNSA. Trimming stripped 5 bases from V and 5 bases from J, with 10 bases between. The CDR3 loop is CASSNVDDNEQFF. The CDR3 DNA follows: TGTGCCAGCAGCAACGTCGATGACAATGAGCAGTTCTTC.

This clonotype showed up just a few times. The J gene is TRBJ2-3, the V gene TRBV29-1; possible D gene TRBD2, 5 bases. Trimming took 4 bases from V and 3 from J, leaving 11 bases between them. In germline, CDR1 is SQVTM, CDR2 ANQGSEA. The CDR3 runs 13 residues. The CDR3 loop reads CSVGGRGTDTQYF. The DNA for the CDR3 is TGCAGCGTTGGAGGGAGAGGGACAGATACGCAGTATTTT.

This sequence joins TRBV29-1 and TRBJ2-7, with a tentative D call TRBD2 (6 bases). Trimming removed 6 bases from V and 0 bases from J, with 15 bases in between. This CDR3 region has 14 residues. Germline V gene lookup returns CDR1 SQVTM and CDR2 ANQGSEA. As DNA, the CDR3 is TGCAGCGTACCAAGTAGCGGAAGCTCCTACGAGCAGTACTTC. Protein: CSVPSSGSSYEQYF.